A selection of T cell receptor beta chains follows, all from one sample in a study of T cell responses to AZD1222 COVID-19 vaccine. The table came from immunoSEQ multiplex PCR; TCRdb's copy has only in-frame clones and leaves some out. The data show 120,000 or so clones, about 90% seen once. Specimen: peripheral blood, collected on day 0 of AZD1222 vaccination. The receptors were gathered from an adult in good health. Each CDR3 is given with its conserved first and last residue. D genes are given only for firm matches. Only part of the rows carry a size: once, few, many, or a class if the clone is expanded.

>TRBJ2-7|.|.|TRBV18
TGTGCCAGCTCACCGGGCAGGGGAGACACCTACGAGCAGTACTTC
CASSPGRGDTYEQYF
>TRBJ2-1|.|TRBD1|TRBV11-3
TGTGCCAGCAGCTTAGGCGGGACAGGGTCTTGGAATGAGCAGTTCTTC
CASSLGGTGSWNEQFF
>TRBJ2-6|.|.|TRBV9
TGTGCCAGCAGCTTCTCGGGCTCTGGGGCCAACGTCCTGACTTTC
CASSFSGSGANVLTF
>TRBJ1-4|.|.|TRBV7-2
TGTGCCAGCAGCCACCGGACGGATGTTAATGAAAAACTGTTTTTT
CASSHRTDVNEKLFF
>TRBJ2-1|.|.|TRBV5-1
TGCGCCAGCAGCGAGGGCCCGTGGAATGAGCAGTTCTTC
CASSEGPWNEQFF
>TRBJ2-5|.|.|TRBV19
TGTGCCAGTAGTATCGCCGTCGGCAGCAGCCAAGAGACCCAGTACTTC
CASSIAVGSSQETQYF
>TRBJ2-7|.|.|TRBV3-1/TRBV3-2
TGTGCCAGCACCCTCTCCCCAAGCGGACTATCCTACGAGCAGTACTTC
CASTLSPSGLSYEQYF
>TRBJ1-1|.|.|TRBV6-2/TRBV6-3
TGTGCCAGCAGTTACGTGGTTATCACTGAAGCTTTCTTT
CASSYVVITEAFF
>TRBJ2-1|.|.|TRBV21-1
TGTGCCAGCATGAGAGGACAGGGGCCCTACAATGAGCAGTTCTTC
CASMRGQGPYNEQFF
>TRBJ2-3|.|TRBD2|TRBV19
TGTGCCAGTAGTATCCCCACTAGCGGGAGTTGGACAGATACGCAGTATTTT
CASSIPTSGSWTDTQYF
>TRBJ2-1|.|TRBD2|TRBV5-1
TGCGCCAGCAGATCCCCGGGGGGTGAGCAGTTCTTC
CASRSPGGEQFF
>TRBJ2-1|once|TRBD2|TRBV28
TGTGCCAGCAGTTCCCCCCTGTGGGAGGGCCTCAATGAGCAGTTCTTC
CASSSPLWEGLNEQFF
>TRBJ1-1|few|.|TRBV19
TGTGCCAGTAGTATGCAACAGGGCAATGAAGCTTTCTTT
CASSMQQGNEAFF
>TRBJ2-7|.|.|TRBV7-9
TGTGCCAGCAGCGCCACCTTGCAGTTCCCCTACGAGCAGTACTTC
CASSATLQFPYEQYF
>TRBJ2-5|.|TRBD2|TRBV6-2/TRBV6-3
TGTGCCAGCAGTTTCTCACCGGGACTAGCGGGAGTAGGCCAAGAGACCCAGTACTTC
CASSFSPGLAGVGQETQYF
>TRBJ2-5|.|.|TRBV7-2
TGTGCCAGCAGCTCGGGACTTCAAGAGACCCAGTACTTC
CASSSGLQETQYF
>TRBJ2-4|.|.|TRBV7-9
TGTGCCAGCAGACCAGGGGATGGCAAAAACATTCAGTACTTC
CASRPGDGKNIQYF
>TRBJ1-4|.|.|TRBV6-6
TGTGCCAGCAGTTACGTCGGGGGCGAAACTAATGAAAAACTGTTTTTT
CASSYVGGETNEKLFF
>TRBJ2-2|.|TRBD1|TRBV27
TGTGCCAGCAGTTCCGGCGGGACAGGGCTCGGGGAGCTGTTTTTT
CASSSGGTGLGELFF
>TRBJ1-1|.|TRBD1|TRBV2
TGTGCCAGCACTGGGACAGGGGGCACTGAAGCTTTCTTT
CASTGTGGTEAFF
>TRBJ1-4|.|.|TRBV10-3
TGTGCCATCAGTGAGTCCAGGGAAAAACTGTTTTTT
CAISESREKLFF
>TRBJ2-3|.|TRBD2|TRBV27
TGTGCCAGCACCGTAGGCGGGAGCCCAGATACGCAGTATTTT
CASTVGGSPDTQYF
>TRBJ2-7|.|TRBD1|TRBV12-3/TRBV12-4
TGTGCCAGCAGCCCGGGACAGTCGGGCGAGCAGTACTTC
CASSPGQSGEQYF
>TRBJ2-1|.|.|TRBV2
TGTGCCAGGGGGGGACTTTACAATGAGCAGTTCTTC
CARGGLYNEQFF
>TRBJ2-2|.|.|TRBV27
TGTGCCAGCAGGGCGGGGATAGCCGCACCCACCGGGGAGCTGTTTTTT
CASRAGIAAPTGELFF
>TRBJ1-3|.|.|TRBV10-3
TGTGCCATCAGCACAGGGAGCTCTGGAAACACCATATATTTT
CAISTGSSGNTIYF
>TRBJ2-1|once|.|TRBV7-2
TGTGCCAGCAGCTTACAGGGGAAAAGCTCCTACAATGAGCAGTTCTTC
CASSLQGKSSYNEQFF
>TRBJ1-5|.|.|TRBV28
TGTGCCAGCAGTCCGAATAATCCGTATAGCAATCAGCCCCAGCATTTT
CASSPNNPYSNQPQHF
>TRBJ1-1|.|.|TRBV5-4
TGTGCCAGCACCGGACGGGGGGCGGGGGCTGAAGCTTTCTTT
CASTGRGAGAEAFF
>TRBJ2-2|.|.|TRBV6-5
TGTGCCAGCAGTTTTACAGCGACCGGGGAGCTGTTTTTT
CASSFTATGELFF
>TRBJ2-7|.|.|TRBV7-9
TGTGCCAGCACCCCCGCGTCGGGGGTCTACGAGCAGTACTTC
CASTPASGVYEQYF
>TRBJ1-1|.|.|TRBV19
TGTGCCAGTAGTATCCCAGCCATGAACACTGAAGCTTTCTTT
CASSIPAMNTEAFF
>TRBJ2-3|.|.|TRBV11-2
TGTGCCAGCAGCTTAGCTGCGGTAGATACGCAGTATTTT
CASSLAAVDTQYF
>TRBJ1-1|.|TRBD1|TRBV30
TGTGCCTGGAGTAAAGTCCCGGGACAGGGCATGAACACTGAAGCTTTCTTT
CAWSKVPGQGMNTEAFF